This passage covers 30 T cell receptor beta chains from one sample sequenced in a study of control samples from healthy donors and cancer patients (TCRdb year 2020). The library was obtained by the immunoSEQ multiplex PCR assay. The source is immuneACCESS, and TCRdb retained only in-frame sequences with V and J called. Part of the clones is not carried over; for the studies checked, unresolved V genes explain less than half of this, and the remainder is unexplained. The sample profile shows roughly 120,000 clones; approximately 90% of them were found once. The leading ten clones occupy over 2% of the sample. The sample taken for sequencing was blood. These receptors were collected from a woman aged 65 to 85 in good health.

This sequence joins TRBV12-3 or TRBV12-4 and TRBJ2-7, with no clear D. CDR3 length: 13 amino acids. The V and J ends lost 1 base and 1 base respectively, with 5 bases between them. The CDR3 bases are TGTGCCAGCAGTTTAGTACGGTCCTACGAGCAGTACTTC. Translating gives CASSLVRSYEQYF.

A note on this clone: The junction departs from germline at one end; a sequencing error may be responsible. This chain's CDR3 is CASSLLGIKRFF. CDR3 DNA sequence: TGTGCCAGCAGTTTACTGGGCATCAAACGGTTTTTT. V gene TRBV12-3 or TRBV12-4 combines with J gene TRBJ1-4; D is uncertain. CDR3 length equals 12 residues.

The V and J genes are TRBV9 and TRBJ2-6; D gene ambiguous. Germline V gene data show CDR1 as SGDLS and CDR2 as YYNGEE. The V end was cut by 2 bases, the J end by 0 bases, with 6 bases between. The CDR3 has 15 residues. In nucleotides, the CDR3 is TGTGCCAGCAGCGTCACGGGCTCTGGGGCCAACGTCCTGACTTTC. It translates to CASSVTGSGANVLTF.

V and J are TRBV7-3 and TRBJ1-1, with TRBD1 as a possible D gene (5 bases). V was clipped by 5 bases and J by 0 bases, with 10 bases between them. Germline V gene data show CDR1 as SGHTA and CDR2 as FQGTGA. The CDR3 runs 14 residues. In DNA, the CDR3 is TGTGCCAGCAGCCAGGACACCATGAACACTGAAGCTTTCTTT. Translating it yields CASSQDTMNTEAFF.

The rearrangement uses TRBV6-6 and TRBJ1-2, with 12 bases aligning to TRBD1. The CDR3 loop spans 16 amino acids. Germline V gene data show CDR1 as MNHNY and CDR2 as SVGAGI (reference sequence). The V and J ends lost 2 bases and 8 bases, in that order; junction bases with no gene match: 9. The DNA for the CDR3 is TGTGCCAGCAGTTACCTACGGGACAGGGGGCGGGAAGGCTACACCTTC. It is translated as CASSYLRDRGREGYTF.

This rearrangement joins TRBV18 to TRBJ1-4; D unresolved. The germline gives CDR1 KGHSH, CDR2 LQKENI. V lost 3 bases and J 10 bases, leaving 12 bases between the germline ends. There are 13 residues in the CDR3. CDR3 sequence: CASSPMDSAKLFF. CDR3 in DNA: TGTGCCAGCTCACCGATGGACTCAGCAAAACTGTTTTTT.

This chain links TRBV18 with TRBJ1-2; tentative D call: TRBD1 (5 bases). Germline V gene lookup returns CDR1 KGHSH and CDR2 LQKENI. V was trimmed by 3 bases and J by 8 bases, leaving 10 bases between them. This CDR3 region has 12 residues. Here the CDR3 DNA reads TGTGCCAGCTCACCGGGGGTAGAGGGCTACACCTTC. It codes for CASSPGVEGYTF.

This clone has just one count. The chain joins TRBV11-2 to TRBJ1-6; D is unclear. V lost 2 bases and J 6 bases, leaving 5 bases between the germline ends. Germline CDR1 reads SGHAT; CDR2 reads FQNNGV. CDR3 length: 13 residues. CDR3 amino acids: CASSLPGNSPLHF. The DNA for the CDR3 is TGTGCCAGCAGCTTACCTGGTAATTCACCCCTCCACTTT.

Here the CDR3 reads CASSLFGSYEQYF. The CDR3 DNA reads as TGTGCCAGCAGCTTGTTCGGCTCCTACGAGCAGTACTTC. This chain joins TRBV5-4 and TRBJ2-7; D remains unclear. Trimming took off 1 base at V and 0 bases at J, with 5 bases between the two ends. CDR3 length: 13 residues. Per the germline V gene, CDR1 is SGHNT and CDR2 is YYREEE (reference sequence).

The V call is TRBV4-1, the J call TRBJ1-2, with 11 nucleotides matching TRBD1. The V segment lost 4 bases and the J segment 4 bases; nucleotides outside the gene matches: 5. Germline loops: CDR1 MGHRA, CDR2 YSYEKL. The CDR3 covers 15 residues. The CDR3 loop is CASSPDRGRGYGYTF. CDR3 coding DNA: TGCGCCAGCAGCCCGGACAGGGGGCGAGGCTATGGCTACACCTTC.

The rearrangement links TRBV6-5 to TRBJ2-2; D is possibly TRBD2 (5 bases). The CDR3 runs 15 residues. Germline V gene data show CDR1 as MNHEY and CDR2 as SVGAGI. The V gene lost 2 bases and the J gene lost 4 bases, with 11 bases spanning the gap. CDR3 residues: CASSYDTGTTGELFF. As DNA, the CDR3 is TGTGCCAGCAGTTACGATACGGGAACCACCGGGGAGCTGTTTTTT.

This sequence joins TRBV6-5 and TRBJ2-2, with a tentative D call TRBD2 (5 bases). Per the germline V gene, CDR1 is MNHEY and CDR2 is SVGAGI. V was trimmed by 5 bases and J by 10 bases, leaving 14 bases between them. This CDR3 has 13 amino acids. CDR3 DNA sequence: TGTGCCAGCAGTCCCCTAGGAGGACCGGAGCTGTTTTTT. This gives the protein CASSPLGGPELFF.

The chain carries TRBV27 and TRBJ2-2; D is undetermined. The CDR3 extends over 15 amino acids. Trimming took off 2 bases at V and 0 bases at J, with 7 bases between the two ends. In germline, CDR1 is MNHEY, CDR2 SMNVEV (reference sequence). DNA of the CDR3: TGTGCCAGCAGTTTAAGTATGACGAACACCGGGGAGCTGTTTTTT. It yields the protein CASSLSMTNTGELFF.

Turning to this clone: The same CDR3 can be traced to other DNA sequences in this sample. The V call is TRBV7-3, the J call TRBJ2-5; 8 bases are shared with TRBD2. Looked up from germline, CDR1 is SGHTA and CDR2 is FQGTGA. V lost 6 bases to trimming and J lost 5 bases; unmatched junction nucleotides: 5. The CDR3 covers 13 residues. CDR3 bases: TGTGCCAGCAGTCGGGGGGGCCTGGAGACCCAGTACTTC. Amino acid sequence: CASSRGGLETQYF.

The CDR3 coding sequence is TGTGCCAGTAGTATAGAAGATACGCAGTATTTT. Translation: CASSIEDTQYF. The V and J genes are TRBV19 and TRBJ2-3; D unclear. V was cut by 0 bases and J by 5 bases, with 0 bases left in between. This CDR3 is built from 11 residues. Germline assignment: CDR1 LNHDA and CDR2 SQIVND (reference sequence).

The chain recombines TRBV20-1 with TRBJ2-3; TRBD2 agrees at 9 bases. The trim removed 3 bases at V and 1 base at J, leaving 8 bases unmatched. The CDR3 is 16 residues long. Germline V lookup: CDR1 DFQATT, CDR2 SNEGSKA (reference sequence). The CDR3 DNA follows: TGCAGTGCTAGTCCCAGACTAGCGGCCCGCACAGATACGCAGTATTTT. This codes for CSASPRLAARTDTQYF.

The chain employs TRBV7-9 and TRBJ1-2, with a weak D call TRBD1 (6 bases). V lost 4 bases and J lost 2, with 17 bases in between. Germline CDR1 and CDR2: SEHNR and FQNEAQ (reference sequence). There are 16 residues in the CDR3. The CDR3 here is CASSSSKGQGNYGYTF. The CDR3 DNA follows: TGTGCCAGCAGCTCCTCCAAAGGGCAGGGGAACTATGGCTACACCTTC. Looking up the rest from reference TRBV7-9 and TRBJ1-2 gives the full variable domain: DTGVSQNPRHKITKRGQNVTFRCDPISEHNRLYWYRQTLGQGPEFLTYFQNEAQLEKSRLLSDRFSAERPKGSFSTLEIQRTEQGDSAMYLCASSSSKGQGNYGYTFGSGTRLTVV.

The chain recombines TRBV12-5 with TRBJ2-4; 9 nucleotides match TRBD1. V lost 6 bases, J lost 9 bases, and 15 bases stayed unmatched. Germline CDR1 and CDR2: LGHNT and FRNRAP. The CDR3 length is 16 residues. CDR3 bases: TGTGCTAGTGGATCCGAGTCGGGACAGGGTCAGAGCATTCAGTACTTC. Translating gives CASGSESGQGQSIQYF.

The genes are TRBV5-1 and TRBJ1-3; possibly TRBD1 for D (5 bases). Germline CDR1 and CDR2: SGHRS and YFSETQ. The V gene lost 4 bases and the J gene lost 4 bases, with 9 bases spanning the gap. This CDR3 spans 13 amino acids. The CDR3 is CASSTGTGNTIYF. The DNA of the CDR3 is TGCGCCAGCAGCACCGGGACCGGAAACACCATATATTTT.

This clone turned up a few times. The sample carries other DNA sequences with the same CDR3. The gene calls are TRBV7-9 and TRBJ1-2; D is possibly TRBD1 (5 bases). V was shortened by 4 bases and J by 4 bases, with 19 bases between the two germline ends. The CDR3 is 16 amino acids. The germline gives CDR1 SEHNR, CDR2 FQNEAQ (reference sequence). The CDR3 bases are TGTGCCAGCAGCTATCCTCTGGGGGTGCGGGGCTATGGCTACACCTTC. This gives the protein CASSYPLGVRGYGYTF.

The chain joins TRBV5-4 to TRBJ2-3; the match to TRBD1 covers 8 bases. Germline loops: CDR1 SGHNT, CDR2 YYREEE (reference sequence). V trimming: 3 bases; J trimming: 3 bases; junction bases outside the gene matches: 6. The CDR3 spans 15 residues. The CDR3 nucleotides are TGTGCCAGCAGCTCCGACAGGGGTCGGACAGATACGCAGTATTTT. It is translated as CASSSDRGRTDTQYF.

In DNA form, the CDR3 reads TGTGCCAGCAGCTTGAGGAGGGAGCAGTTCTTC. The encoded protein is CASSLRREQFF. The rearrangement links TRBV5-6 to TRBJ2-1, with a weak D call TRBD2 (5 bases). V gave up 1 base and J gave up 10 bases, with 6 bases separating them. The CDR3 runs 11 residues. Looked up from germline, CDR1 is SGHDT and CDR2 is YYEEEE.

CDR3 bases: TGTGCCAGCAGTAATACAGGGGATGCTAATGAAAAACTGTTTTTT. Its protein is CASSNTGDANEKLFF. The rearrangement uses TRBV6-4 and TRBJ1-4, with 7 bases fitting TRBD1. The CDR3 totals 15 residues. Germline lookup yields CDR1 MRHNA and CDR2 SNTAGT. V dropped 5 bases and J dropped 3; count of bases not matched to a gene: 6.

The J gene is TRBJ2-4, the V gene TRBV6-2 or TRBV6-3; 7 nucleotides agree with TRBD1. The CDR3 spans 17 residues. From germline, CDR1 is MNHEY and CDR2 SVGEGT. Germline trimming cut 4 bases from V and 0 bases from J; bases unmatched to any gene: 9. The CDR3 sequence: CASSFPQQGVAKNIQYF. The DNA of the CDR3 is TGTGCCAGCAGTTTCCCCCAGCAGGGGGTAGCCAAAAACATTCAGTACTTC.

The rearrangement links TRBV5-1 to TRBJ2-3; 10 bases map to TRBD2. Germline CDR1 and CDR2: SGHRS and YFSETQ. The CDR3 covers 17 residues. V was pared by 3 bases and J by 0 bases, with 7 bases of the junction left unmatched. DNA of the CDR3: TGCGCCAGCAGCTCTACCCGGACTAGCGGTAGCACAGATACGCAGTATTTT. This sequence encodes CASSSTRTSGSTDTQYF.

This clone was detected only once. As DNA, the CDR3 is TGTGCCAGCAGCCCCCGACAGGCAGATGAAAAACTGTTTTTT. This encodes CASSPRQADEKLFF. J is TRBJ1-4 and V is TRBV14; D might be TRBD1 (6 bases). Per the germline V gene, CDR1 is SGHDN and CDR2 is FVKESK. The CDR3 contains 14 residues. V was cut by 4 bases and J by 6 bases, with 12 bases left in between. Full variable domain (remainder filled in from reference TRBV14 and TRBJ1-4): EAGVTQFPSHSVIEKGQTVTLRCDPISGHDNLYWYRRVMGKEIKFLLHFVKESKQDESGMPNNRFLAERTGGTYSTLKVQPAELEDSGVYFCASSPRQADEKLFFGSGTQLSVL.

This clone was seen a few times. The rearrangement uses TRBV7-2 and TRBJ2-2; TRBD2 aligns across 9 bases. Germline CDR1 and CDR2: SGHTA and FQGNSA. The CDR3 runs to 16 residues. The J segment lost 6 bases and the V segment lost 5 bases, leaving 10 bases of the junction unmatched. CDR3 region: CASSLKLVAGAGELFF. Here the CDR3 DNA reads TGTGCCAGCAGCCTGAAGTTGGTAGCGGGGGCCGGGGAGCTGTTTTTT. The whole variable domain, filled in from reference TRBV7-2 and TRBJ2-2, reads GAGVSQSPSNKVTEKGKDVELRCDPISGHTALYWYRQSLGQGLEFLIYFQGNSAPDKSGLPSDRFSAERTGGSVSTLTIQRTQQEDSAVYLCASSLKLVAGAGELFFGEGSRLTVL.

The chain links TRBV7-2 to TRBJ1-5; TRBD1 is a possible D gene (5 bases). CDR1 SGHTA and CDR2 FQGNSA come from the germline V gene. There are 15 residues in the CDR3. V gave up 1 base and J gave up 9 bases, with 16 bases separating them. The DNA of the CDR3 is TGTGCCAGCAGCTTAGGTGGGGAGGGGAAACGGCCCCAGCATTTT. It codes for CASSLGGEGKRPQHF. Looking up the rest from reference TRBV7-2 and TRBJ1-5 gives the full variable domain: GAGVSQSPSNKVTEKGKDVELRCDPISGHTALYWYRQSLGQGLEFLIYFQGNSAPDKSGLPSDRFSAERTGGSVSTLTIQRTQQEDSAVYLCASSLGGEGKRPQHFGDGTRLSIL.

This clone was seen a single time. The V gene is TRBV6-2 or TRBV6-3, the J gene TRBJ1-5, with 9 bases matching TRBD1. Germline values: CDR1 MNHEY, CDR2 SVGEGT. CDR3 length: 19 amino acids. V lost 2 bases to trimming and J lost 0 bases; unmatched junction nucleotides: 11. The CDR3 DNA follows: TGTGCCAGCAGTTACGCCGGGACAGGGCCAGAAACTAGCAATCAGCCCCAGCATTTT. Its protein is CASSYAGTGPETSNQPQHF.

The J gene is TRBJ2-3, the V gene TRBV5-4, with D perhaps given as TRBD1 or TRBD2 (5 bases each). V was trimmed by 4 bases and J by 1 base, leaving 10 bases between them. The CDR3 extends over 14 amino acids. Germline V CDR1 and CDR2: SGHNT, YYREEE (reference sequence). Written as DNA, the CDR3 is TGTGCCAGCAGCCTGGGGGATGGCACAGATACGCAGTATTTT. Protein: CASSLGDGTDTQYF.